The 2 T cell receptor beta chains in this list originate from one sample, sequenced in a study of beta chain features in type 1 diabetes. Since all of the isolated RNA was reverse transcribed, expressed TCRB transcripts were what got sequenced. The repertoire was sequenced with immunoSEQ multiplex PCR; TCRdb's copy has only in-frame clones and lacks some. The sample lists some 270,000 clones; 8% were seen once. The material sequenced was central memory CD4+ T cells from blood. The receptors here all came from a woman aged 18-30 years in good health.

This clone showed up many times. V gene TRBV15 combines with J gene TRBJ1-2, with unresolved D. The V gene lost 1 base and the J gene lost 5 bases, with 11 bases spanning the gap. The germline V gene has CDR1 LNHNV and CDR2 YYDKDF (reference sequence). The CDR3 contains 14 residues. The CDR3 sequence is CATSRGQAEYGYTF. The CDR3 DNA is TGTGCCACCAGCAGAGGCCAGGCAGAATATGGCTACACCTTC.

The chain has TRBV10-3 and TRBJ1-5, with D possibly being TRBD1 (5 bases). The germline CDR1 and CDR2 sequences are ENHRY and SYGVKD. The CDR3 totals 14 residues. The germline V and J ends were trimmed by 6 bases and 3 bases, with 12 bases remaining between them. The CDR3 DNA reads TGTGCCATCAGCCCACAGGCTGACAATCAGCCCCAGCATTTT. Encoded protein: CAISPQADNQPQHF.